The subject of this entry is one T cell receptor beta chain. Its specificity is not known. The record originates from a study of beta chain features in type 1 diabetes. Study results and caveats: The VDJ junctions of type 1 diabetes patients carried fewer insertions and more deletions. Significant though moderate, a shortening of TCRB CDR3s appeared in all four CD4+ subsets of Type 1 diabetes patients.

Cell sorting via CD45RO/CCR7/CD25/CD127/CD95/CD27 was performed to obtain CD4+ naive, central memory, regulatory and stem cell-like memory cells. Each population that was sorted was more than 98% pure. Expressed TCRB transcripts were sequenced because the entire RNA isolate underwent reverse transcription. Clones were sequenced by immunoSEQ multiplex PCR, and TCRdb holds only the in-frame ones, with some missing. The sample lists approximately 57,000 clones; approximately 52% were seen once. The germline gives CDR1 SGHTA, CDR2 FQGNSA. The CDR3 is 15 residues long. The V end lost 2 bases, the J end lost 2 bases, and 10 bases lay between the germline ends.

The clonotype was recovered from a woman aged 40 to 50 with type 1 diabetes. Input material: Tregs from blood. The genes are TRBV7-2 and TRBJ1-3, with a weak D call TRBD1 (6 bases). CDR3 sequence reads: CASSLWTAPGNTIYF. CDR3 coding DNA: TGTGCCAGCAGCTTATGGACAGCCCCTGGAAACACCATATATTTT. Drawing the rest from reference TRBV7-2 and TRBJ1-3, the complete variable domain is GAGVSQSPSNKVTEKGKDVELRCDPISGHTALYWYRQSLGQGLEFLIYFQGNSAPDKSGLPSDRFSAERTGGSVSTLTIQRTQQEDSAVYLCASSLWTAPGNTIYFGEGSWLTVV.